These T cell receptor beta chains were read from a single sample in a study of blood T cells in healthy people across ages. TCRdb passed the 5' RACE reads through MiXCR, listing each CDR3 protein once. This table holds 750,000 to 1,000,000 distinct CDR3 sequences, 25% to 30% found once. These sequences were also reported in another study, on T cells of mothers and their children.

Sequenced sample: blood. Receptor source: a woman in her thirties or forties in good health. CDR3s include the opening cysteine and the closing phenylalanine or tryptophan. Fields, in order: V gene, clone size, CDR3 protein. A row's size may be missing; if present it is once, few, many or a size class.

V: TRBV7-2
size: .
CDR3: CASSLMGPGQGLGGYTF

V: TRBV28
size: .
CDR3: CASTGGEQGDGYTF

V: TRBV6-2/TRBV6-3
size: .
CDR3: CASSSAGTGDNEQFF

V: TRBV5-1
size: .
CDR3: CAGSKGGIDQPQHF

V: TRBV6-6
size: few
CDR3: CASTPGLAGEQYF

V: TRBV4-3
size: .
CDR3: CASSQGPGVGEKLFF

V: TRBV5-1
size: .
CDR3: CASSIGQVDVATEAFF

V: TRBV7-3
size: .
CDR3: CASSLDAGRKYF

V: TRBV5-1
size: few
CDR3: CASSWRGQGGSPLHF

V: TRBV7-9
size: .
CDR3: CASSPGKGNTEAFF

V: TRBV6-6
size: .
CDR3: CASSPSDRGPADTQYF

V: TRBV2
size: .
CDR3: CASSAGTGFWEQYF

V: TRBV5-1
size: .
CDR3: CASSLRGGTGSYEQYF

V: TRBV7-9
size: .
CDR3: CASTRLGSGEKLFF

V: TRBV4-1
size: few
CDR3: CASSQTTANTEAFF

V: TRBV6-1
size: many
CDR3: CASSEDWQRGDSSYEQYF

V: TRBV18
size: once
CDR3: CASSPRAGASAEAFF

V: TRBV18
size: many
CDR3: CASSPHPPGQVFEQYF

V: TRBV14
size: .
CDR3: CASSPQRLGTQYF

V: TRBV7-9
size: .
CDR3: CASSLKWSPHYGYTF

V: TRBV7-6
size: .
CDR3: CASSRGHQETQYF

V: TRBV20-1
size: .
CDR3: CSARVPGLGVTQYF

V: TRBV30
size: .
CDR3: CAWSAGTSGGEETQYF

V: TRBV24-1
size: .
CDR3: CATSGSLAGDVNTQYF

V: TRBV5-1
size: .
CDR3: CASSLASEGGEQFF

V: TRBV6-1
size: .
CDR3: CASIDYRGPVYEQYF

V: TRBV4-2
size: .
CDR3: CASSQEARLNTEAFF

V: TRBV7-9
size: .
CDR3: CASSNSGPGGGSPLHF

V: TRBV6-2/TRBV6-3
size: many
CDR3: CASQPGLAENQETQYF

V: TRBV7-2
size: .
CDR3: CVSRTDRGFWETQYF

V: TRBV5-1
size: .
CDR3: CASSLGAGEVETQYF

V: TRBV7-6
size: many
CDR3: CASSSRGKGGSTDTQYF

V: TRBV12-3/TRBV12-4
size: .
CDR3: CASSLRQGVYEQYF

V: TRBV6-5
size: .
CDR3: CASSRGNGHRPQHF

V: TRBV14
size: few
CDR3: CASSQVGWRSTEAFF

V: TRBV27
size: .
CDR3: CASSFRDTRDGHTF

V: TRBV20-1
size: .
CDR3: CSARDPGRGFYEQYF

V: TRBV7-2
size: .
CDR3: CTSSLDLAGYEQYF

V: TRBV2
size: .
CDR3: CASSQEGQGTGYTF

V: TRBV5-5
size: few
CDR3: CASSSFAGQGDYGYTF

V: TRBV4-1
size: few
CDR3: CASSQDPGQRGGPNSLYEQYF

V: TRBV12-3/TRBV12-4
size: few
CDR3: CATGGGTAYNSPLHF

V: TRBV12-3/TRBV12-4
size: .
CDR3: CASRPGLAGGPRGDTQYF

V: TRBV4-3
size: .
CDR3: CASNQDVLRGAMYNEQFF

V: TRBV7-9
size: few
CDR3: CVSTEPGQEIYGYTF

V: TRBV27
size: .
CDR3: CASSTYTGTGESGYTF

V: TRBV2
size: .
CDR3: CASSYILGQGVSYNEQFF

V: TRBV5-5
size: .
CDR3: CASSTGGGLMNTEAFF

V: TRBV4-1
size: .
CDR3: CASSQESLAGPMGETQYF

V: TRBV7-8
size: .
CDR3: CASSPDPSTGQPQHF

V: TRBV5-1
size: .
CDR3: CASSLGLSLYEQYF

V: TRBV5-6
size: .
CDR3: CASSPTHDRTYEQYF